These 28 T cell receptor beta chains share one sample of origin, sequenced in a study of blood T cell repertoires in COVID-19. The table came from immunoSEQ multiplex PCR; TCRdb's copy has only in-frame clones and leaves some out. This repertoire shows around 300,000 clones, 80% to 90% found once; its top ten account for under 6%. Sequences were obtained from PBMCs or T cells enriched from blood (not recorded which). These receptors were obtained from a man in his thirties or forties who had recovered from COVID-19.

The J gene is TRBJ1-3, the V gene TRBV6-5; TRBD1 is a possible D gene (6 bases). The CDR3 sequence is 16 residues long. Deletions cut 4 bases from V and 6 bases from J, with 19 bases between. CDR1 MNHEY and CDR2 SVGAGI come from the germline V gene. The CDR3 coding sequence is TGTGCCAGCAGTTTTTACCCCAGGGGTGCCGAAAACACCATATATTTT. This sequence encodes CASSFYPRGAENTIYF.

This chain uses TRBV28 with TRBJ1-4, with 11 nucleotides matching TRBD1. The CDR3 loop spans 16 amino acids. CDR1 and CDR2 from the germline V gene are MDHEN and SYDVKM. The trim removed 1 base at V and 7 bases at J, leaving 5 bases unmatched. The CDR3 DNA reads as TGTGCCAGCAGTTTATTCGGACAGGGGGCACGTGAAAAACTGTTTTTT. Protein sequence: CASSLFGQGAREKLFF.

This chain's CDR3 is CASKTQSGGSGYTF. As DNA, the CDR3 is TGTGCCAGTAAAACGCAGTCTGGAGGGTCTGGCTACACCTTC. This sequence joins TRBV19 and TRBJ1-2; D unresolved. Germline loops: CDR1 LNHDA, CDR2 SQIVND (reference sequence). Trimming left V 7 bases short and J 7 bases short, with 19 bases between. This CDR3 has 14 residues. Combining the CDR3 with reference TRBV19 and TRBJ1-2 gives the whole variable domain DGGITQSPKYLFRKEGQNVTLSCEQNLNHDAMYWYRQDPGQGLRLIYYSQIVNDFQKGDIAEGYSVSREKKESFPLTVTSAQKNPTAFYLCASKTQSGGSGYTFGSGTRLTVV.

The chain has TRBV3-1 (or the pseudogene TRBV3-2) and TRBJ2-5; TRBD1 matches at 9 bases. This CDR3 has 13 residues. The germline gives CDR1 LGHDT, CDR2 YNNKEL (reference sequence). V lost 4 bases, J lost 6 bases, and 3 bases stayed unmatched. This chain's CDR3 is CASSRGQGQTQYF. As DNA, the CDR3 is TGTGCCAGCAGCCGGGGACAGGGTCAGACCCAGTACTTC.

A word on this clone: Other nucleotide sequences from this sample produce the same CDR3. The chain recombines TRBV7-2 with TRBJ2-5; possible D gene TRBD1, 6 bases. The CDR3 totals 13 residues. Germline CDR1 reads SGHTA; CDR2 reads FQGNSA. V was cut by 1 base and J by 4 bases, with 7 bases left in between. The CDR3 spells CASSLGGRETQYF. CDR3 sequence (DNA): TGTGCCAGCAGCTTAGGGGGGCGAGAGACCCAGTACTTC.

This chain connects TRBV2 to TRBJ1-3; no definite D call. Germline V CDR1 and CDR2: SNHLY, FYNNEI. Trimming shortened V by 10 bases and J by 4 bases, and 20 bases separated the two germline ends. The CDR3 sequence is 15 residues long. The CDR3 loop reads CATSFRPGSGNTIYF. The CDR3 nucleotides are TGTGCCACCTCGTTTAGGCCGGGATCCGGAAACACCATATATTTT. Full variable domain (outside the CDR3, taken from reference TRBV2 and TRBJ1-3): EPEVTQTPSHQVTQMGQEVILRCVPISNHLYFYWYRQILGQKVEFLVSFYNNEISEKSEIFDDQFSVERPDGSNFTLKIRSTKLEDSAMYFCATSFRPGSGNTIYFGEGSWLTVV.

This clone was recorded many times. The chain is built from TRBV6-4 and TRBJ1-1; possibly TRBD1 for D (6 bases). Trimming left V 5 bases short and J 1 base short, with 14 bases between. Germline V CDR1 and CDR2: MRHNA, SNTAGT. This CDR3 region has 15 residues. CDR3 sequence (DNA): TGTGCCAGCAGTCTGGGACATTCGGGGAACACTGAAGCTTTCTTT. It encodes CASSLGHSGNTEAFF.

Concerning this clone itself: Distinct nucleotide sequences in the sample also encode this CDR3. The chain has TRBV29-1 and TRBJ1-3; D call uncertain. Per germline, CDR1 SQVTM and CDR2 ANQGSEA. V was trimmed by 4 bases and J by 1 base, leaving 8 bases between them. CDR3 size: 13 residues. CDR3 sequence: CSVGLSSGNTIYF. The CDR3 DNA sequence: TGCAGCGTTGGGTTGAGTTCTGGAAACACCATATATTTT.

The CDR3 DNA follows: TGTGCCACCAGTGATTTTACAGGGTCGGGCGAGACCCAGTACTTC. Translation: CATSDFTGSGETQYF. The chain links TRBV24-1 to TRBJ2-5; possibly TRBD1 for D (6 bases). Deletions cut 1 base from V and 5 bases from J, with 13 bases between. CDR3 length: 15 residues. Germline assignment: CDR1 KGHDR and CDR2 SFDVKD.

V gene TRBV2 combines with J gene TRBJ1-1; D gene ambiguous. V shed 0 bases and J shed 4 bases, with 9 bases lying between them. This CDR3 is 14 amino acids long. Per the germline V gene, CDR1 is SNHLY and CDR2 is FYNNEI. In DNA, the CDR3 is TGTGCCAGCAGTGAAGCGGTCGTAGTCACTGAAGCTTTCTTT. This gives the protein CASSEAVVVTEAFF.

This clone has just one count. V usage is TRBV7-3 and J usage is TRBJ2-2; 12 nucleotides line up with TRBD2. J lost 2 bases, V lost 6 bases, and 7 bases had no gene match. In germline, CDR1 is SGHTA, CDR2 FQGTGA. The CDR3 has 17 amino acids. In DNA form, the CDR3 reads TGTGCCAGCAGGAATCCGACTAGCGGGGGTAACACCGGGGAGCTGTTTTTT. It encodes CASRNPTSGGNTGELFF.

The chain couples TRBV10-2 to TRBJ2-7, with 10 bases aligning to TRBD2. CDR3 length equals 12 residues. Germline values: CDR1 WSHSY, CDR2 SAAADI. V trimming: 5 bases; J trimming: 5 bases; junction bases outside the gene matches: 0. The CDR3 sequence: CASSLAGDEQYF. The DNA for the CDR3 is TGCGCCAGCAGTCTAGCGGGGGACGAGCAGTACTTC.

The chain combines TRBV20-1 with TRBJ2-1, with D tentatively TRBD1 (6 bases). The germline gives CDR1 DFQATT, CDR2 SNEGSKA (reference sequence). Trimming cost V 3 bases and J 9 bases, with 15 bases left between them. The CDR3 is 13 residues long. The CDR3 nucleotides are TGCAGTGCTAGTCTGGGCAGGGGTGTTGAGCAGTTCTTC. This gives the protein CSASLGRGVEQFF.

This sequence joins TRBV9 and TRBJ2-7, with 11 nucleotides matching TRBD2. The CDR3 length is 15 residues. Unmatched junction bases numbered 3, after V lost 0 bases and J lost 4 bases. CDR1 is SGDLS, CDR2 YYNGEE, per germline. Here the CDR3 reads CASSVASGGQYEQYF. CDR3 coding DNA: TGTGCCAGCAGCGTAGCTAGCGGGGGGCAGTACGAGCAGTACTTC.

The V gene is TRBV11-3, the J gene TRBJ2-1; D is possibly TRBD1 (6 bases). In germline, CDR1 is SGHNT, CDR2 YENEEA. The V gene lost 4 bases and the J gene lost 0 bases, with 16 bases spanning the gap. This CDR3 region has 17 residues. CDR3 protein: CASSSTGWNSSYNEQFF. In nucleotides, the CDR3 is TGTGCCAGCAGCTCGACAGGCTGGAATAGCTCCTACAATGAGCAGTTCTTC.

This clone was seen more than once but under ten times. This sequence joins TRBV7-9 and TRBJ1-4; 8 nucleotides match TRBD1. The CDR3 is 14 residues long. The germline V gene has CDR1 SEHNR and CDR2 FQNEAQ (reference sequence). V dropped 6 bases and J dropped 7; count of bases not matched to a gene: 7. CDR3 residues: CASSEDRGLEKLFF. In DNA form, the CDR3 reads TGTGCCAGCAGTGAAGACAGGGGTCTTGAAAAACTGTTTTTT.

This chain uses TRBV3-1 (or the pseudogene TRBV3-2) with TRBJ1-2; D is possibly TRBD1 (5 bases). The CDR3 runs 13 residues. Trimming removed 4 bases at V and 8 bases at J, with 14 bases between. Germline CDR1 reads LGHDT; CDR2 reads YNNKEL (reference sequence). CDR3 sequence: CASSPNGGGGYTF. CDR3 DNA sequence: TGTGCCAGCAGCCCCAACGGGGGAGGGGGCTACACCTTC.

The V call is TRBV27, the J call TRBJ2-7; weak D call: TRBD2 (5 bases). The CDR3 runs to 13 residues. CDR1 is MNHEY and CDR2 is SMNVEV in the germline V gene (reference sequence). V was trimmed by 2 bases and J by 3 bases, leaving 8 bases between them. The CDR3 spells CASSLGRDYEQYF. CDR3 sequence (DNA): TGTGCCAGCAGTTTAGGCCGGGACTACGAGCAGTACTTC.

The chain carries TRBV7-9 and TRBJ2-7, with TRBD2 identical over 10 bases. V trimming: 4 bases; J trimming: 0 bases; junction bases outside the gene matches: 6. Germline values: CDR1 SEHNR, CDR2 FQNEAQ (reference sequence). CDR3 size: 16 residues. Written as DNA, the CDR3 is TGTGCCAGCAGCTATCGTAGCGGGGGGAGCTCCTACGAGCAGTACTTC. Translating it yields CASSYRSGGSSYEQYF. Looking up the rest from reference TRBV7-9 and TRBJ2-7 gives the full variable domain: DTGVSQNPRHKITKRGQNVTFRCDPISEHNRLYWYRQTLGQGPEFLTYFQNEAQLEKSRLLSDRFSAERPKGSFSTLEIQRTEQGDSAMYLCASSYRSGGSSYEQYFGPGTRLTVT.

The genes are TRBV5-1 and TRBJ1-3; D possibly corresponds to TRBD1 (6 bases). This CDR3 is built from 15 residues. Trimming removed 4 bases from V and 0 bases from J, with 11 bases in between. Germline CDR1 SGHRS, CDR2 YFSETQ. The CDR3 DNA reads as TGCGCCAGCAGCCAGGACAGCACCTCTGGAAACACCATATATTTT. Its translation: CASSQDSTSGNTIYF. Drawing the rest from reference TRBV5-1 and TRBJ1-3, the complete variable domain is KAGVTQTPRYLIKTRGQQVTLSCSPISGHRSVSWYQQTPGQGLQFLFEYFSETQRNKGNFPGRFSGRQFSNSRSEMNVSTLELGDSALYLCASSQDSTSGNTIYFGEGSWLTVV.

This chain uses TRBV5-6 with TRBJ1-1, with D perhaps TRBD1 (5 bases). This CDR3 spans 15 amino acids. Trimming left V 0 bases short and J 0 bases short, with 9 bases between. The V gene's germline CDR1 is SGHDT and CDR2 YYEEEE. CDR3 DNA sequence: TGTGCCAGCAGCTTGGAGAAGGGGCTGAACACTGAAGCTTTCTTT. This encodes CASSLEKGLNTEAFF.

The chain carries TRBV5-4 and TRBJ2-5; 9 nucleotides align to TRBD2. From germline, CDR1 is SGHNT and CDR2 YYREEE (reference sequence). The J segment lost 5 bases and the V segment lost 0 bases, leaving 2 bases of the junction unmatched. The CDR3 has 14 residues. For the CDR3, the DNA is TGTGCCAGCAGCTTGGCCACTAGCGGGGAGACCCAGTACTTC. Encoded protein: CASSLATSGETQYF.

The chain links TRBV7-8 to TRBJ2-7; 7 nucleotides match TRBD1. The J segment lost 2 bases and the V segment lost 7 bases, leaving 11 bases of the junction unmatched. Germline V gives CDR1 SGHVS, CDR2 FQNEAQ. The CDR3 is 15 amino acids. The CDR3 here is CASTTSGTAAYEQYF. DNA of the CDR3: TGTGCCAGCACTACCTCCGGGACAGCAGCCTACGAGCAGTACTTC.

With respect to this clone: At one end the junction does not follow the germline gene, possibly because of a read error. The genes are TRBV6-5 and TRBJ1-4, with 10 bases fitting TRBD1. The CDR3 totals 11 residues. Germline CDR1 and CDR2: MNHEY and SVGAGI. The CDR3 bases are TGTGCCAGCAGTTCCACCTCGGGACAGGGGTGG. It translates to CASSSTSGQGW.

The V call is TRBV6-4, the J call TRBJ1-5; D possibly corresponds to TRBD1 (5 bases). CDR1 MRHNA and CDR2 SNTAGT come from the germline V gene. This CDR3 has 14 residues. V gave up 5 bases and J gave up 1 base, with 9 bases separating them. DNA for the CDR3: TGTGCCAGCAGTCCCGACAGCAGCAATCAGCCCCAGCATTTT. Translated: CASSPDSSNQPQHF.

The V gene is TRBV5-1, the J gene TRBJ2-5, with 7 positions matching TRBD2. V was pared by 2 bases and J by 3 bases, with 7 bases of the junction left unmatched. Germline-derived CDR1 and CDR2 are SGHRS and YFSETQ. The CDR3 contains 15 residues. The CDR3 sequence: CASSFGAGREETQYF. The CDR3, as DNA: TGCGCCAGCAGCTTCGGGGCAGGGAGGGAAGAGACCCAGTACTTC.

The rearrangement uses TRBV7-2 and TRBJ2-1; 8 bases agree with TRBD2. Trimming cost V 1 base and J 6 bases; bases outside gene matches: 2. This CDR3 is 14 amino acids long. Germline V gene lookup returns CDR1 SGHTA and CDR2 FQGNSA. Written as DNA, the CDR3 is TGTGCCAGCAGCTTAGTAGCGGGGCGCAATGAGCAGTTCTTC. Translating gives CASSLVAGRNEQFF.

The chain couples TRBV19 to TRBJ1-2; D may be TRBD1 (6 bases). V lost 8 bases and J lost 3, with 16 bases in between. Germline CDR1 is LNHDA and CDR2 is SQIVND (reference sequence). This CDR3 has 14 amino acids. CDR3 in amino acids: CASGLQGIHYGYTF. The CDR3 DNA reads as TGTGCCAGTGGCTTACAGGGTATTCACTATGGCTACACCTTC.